The present TCR beta chain was sequenced within a study of blood T cells in healthy people across ages. A second about 6 to 11 cycle PCR used barcoded and J-beta primers. TCRdb called the 5' RACE reads again in MiXCR, with one record for every CDR3 protein. Among around 780,000 distinct CDR3 sequences listed, just over 55% were seen once. Turning to this clonotype: Its antigen is not known.

Extraction yielded at least 5.5 micrograms of total RNA per sample. J gave up 8 bases and V 7 bases, and 7 bases lay outside the gene matches. The CDR3 extends over 14 amino acids. Germline assignment: CDR1 MNHEY and CDR2 SVGAGI. Study-level results: Long-lived and aged donors differed, with more naive CD4+ cells and higher diversity in the long-lived.

Material: blood. This chain links TRBV6-5 with TRBJ2-1, with 11 bases lining up with TRBD2. This TCR was sampled from a man between 40 and 49 years old in good health. Here the CDR3 DNA reads TGTGCCAGCAAGACTAGCGGGGCTTCTGATGAGCAGTTCTTC. Amino acid sequence: CASKTSGASDEQFF.